These 31 T cell receptor beta chains came from one sample sequenced in a study of T-cell memory formation after mild COVID-19. Each CDR3 protein gets one entry after TCRdb re-called the 5' RACE reads with MiXCR. This sample has 250,000 to 300,000 distinct CDR3 sequences, with 15% to 20% found just once. The sample comprised PBMCs or a T cell subset sorted from them (not recorded which). These receptors all come from a man aged 18 to 30 who had mild COVID-19 (a few samples of this study predate the infection). Cell type and time point are not known.

There are a few counts of this clonotype. This chain joins TRBV25-1 and TRBJ2-3; 10 bases are shared with TRBD1. Germline V CDR1 and CDR2: MGHDK, SYGVNS. The CDR3 is made up of 14 amino acids. V shed 4 bases, J shed 7 bases, and the junction held 5 bases outside the gene matches. CDR3: CASSGQGASNTQYF. The CDR3 region has the DNA TGTGCCAGCAGTGGACAGGGGGCTTCGAATACGCAGTATTTT.

This clonotype turned up a few times. The V call is TRBV5-1, the J call TRBJ2-1; no clear D. This CDR3 comprises 13 residues. Deletions cut 0 bases from V and 4 bases from J, with 5 bases between. The V gene's germline CDR1 is SGHRS and CDR2 YFSETQ. The CDR3 DNA reads TGCGCCAGCAGCTTGGAAAAATACAATGAGCAGTTCTTC. It codes for CASSLEKYNEQFF.

The sample holds many counts of this clonotype. This chain links TRBV12-3 or TRBV12-4 with TRBJ1-2, with D unresolved. This CDR3 is 13 amino acids long. Trimming shortened V by 3 bases and J by 8 bases, and 13 bases separated the two germline ends. CDR3 in amino acids: CASSFLQAKGYTF. In DNA, the CDR3 is TGTGCCAGCAGTTTTCTGCAAGCCAAGGGCTACACCTTC.

V usage is TRBV20-1 and J usage is TRBJ2-3, with TRBD2 matching over 9 bases. This CDR3 spans 15 amino acids. Germline values: CDR1 DFQATT, CDR2 SNEGSKA (reference sequence). The V segment lost 0 bases and the J segment 1 base; nucleotides outside the gene matches: 2. CDR3 sequence: CSARDRLAGTDTQYF. The CDR3 DNA sequence: TGCAGTGCTAGAGACCGACTAGCGGGCACAGATACGCAGTATTTT.

This clonotype was detected a few times. The rearrangement links TRBV2 to TRBJ2-5; 9 bases are a match to TRBD2. The CDR3 totals 14 residues. The junction had 10 bases not matched to a gene; V was cut back by 9 bases and J by 5 bases. Germline V lookup: CDR1 SNHLY, CDR2 FYNNEI. The CDR3 region has the DNA TGTGCCAGTTTGCCAGCGGGGGGCCGGGAGACCCAGTACTTC. This gives the protein CASLPAGGRETQYF.

This clonotype was seen more than once but under ten times. The CDR3 sequence: CASSQVYQTNQPQHF. CDR3 nucleotides: TGTGCCAGCAGCCAAGTGTATCAGACGAATCAGCCCCAGCATTTT. The J gene is TRBJ1-5, the V gene TRBV3-1, with D unresolved. The CDR3 has 15 amino acids. The V gene lost 1 base and the J gene lost 4 bases, with 11 bases spanning the gap. Germline V gene data show CDR1 as LGHDT and CDR2 as YNNKEL (reference sequence).

The chain recombines TRBV5-1 with TRBJ1-1, with 7 bases fitting TRBD1. The CDR3 has 15 amino acids. V lost 2 bases, J lost 3 bases, and 7 bases stayed unmatched. CDR1 is SGHRS, CDR2 YFSETQ, per germline. The CDR3 bases are TGCGCCAGCAGCTTCAAGGGACAGATTTACACTGAAGCTTTCTTT. Residues: CASSFKGQIYTEAFF.

This clonotype has a handful of counts. This sequence joins TRBV30 and TRBJ2-7; D remains ambiguous. Germline assignment: CDR1 GTSNPN and CDR2 SVGIG (reference sequence). The CDR3 runs to 14 residues. Trimming removed 2 bases at V and 0 bases at J, with 11 bases between. The CDR3 protein is CAWSRDTNSYEQYF. DNA of the CDR3: TGTGCCTGGAGTCGTGATACAAACTCCTACGAGCAGTACTTC.

This clonotype was observed a handful of times. The J gene is TRBJ2-5, the V gene TRBV5-1; D is possibly TRBD2 (7 bases). The ends were cut back, 2 bases at V and 3 bases at J, with 11 bases in the middle. Germline V CDR1 and CDR2: SGHRS, YFSETQ. This CDR3 is built from 14 residues. The CDR3 bases are TGCGCCAGCAGCTTCGGGGGGCTAAAAGAGACCCAGTACTTC. It is translated as CASSFGGLKETQYF.

This clonotype was seen a few times. The chain is built from TRBV6-2 or TRBV6-3 and TRBJ2-1; TRBD2 matches at 13 bases. Germline lookup yields CDR1 MNHEY and CDR2 SVGEGT. The CDR3 length is 15 residues. J was trimmed by 5 bases and V by 5 bases; bases with no gene match: 3. The CDR3 DNA sequence: TGTGCCAGCAGTCGACTAGCGGGGGGAGACAATGAGCAGTTCTTC. It yields the protein CASSRLAGGDNEQFF.

The V gene is TRBV6-5, the J gene TRBJ2-1; 7 bases line up with TRBD1. The length of the CDR3 is 16 residues. The V and J ends lost 2 bases and 4 bases, in that order; junction bases with no gene match: 8. Germline CDR1 is MNHEY and CDR2 is SVGAGI. Here the CDR3 DNA reads TGTGCCAGCAGTTACATTCGGGCAGGGGGATACAATGAGCAGTTCTTC. Residues: CASSYIRAGGYNEQFF.

The rearrangement links TRBV6-1 to TRBJ1-2; D is unclear. Trimming removed 4 bases from V and 4 bases from J, with 7 bases in between. Per the germline V gene, CDR1 is MNHNS and CDR2 is SASEGT. The CDR3 is 12 residues long. CDR3 protein: CASSARTYGYTF. The CDR3, as DNA: TGTGCCAGCAGTGCCAGGACCTATGGCTACACCTTC.

In its sample, this clonotype was seen a few times. This chain links TRBV5-1 with TRBJ2-2, with 7 nucleotides matching TRBD1. There are 15 residues in the CDR3. Germline trimming cut 0 bases from V and 5 bases from J; bases unmatched to any gene: 4. Germline V CDR1 and CDR2: SGHRS, YFSETQ. This CDR3 is CASSLVVTGTGELFF. CDR3 nucleotides: TGCGCCAGCAGCTTGGTCGTGACAGGGACCGGGGAGCTGTTTTTT. Looking up the rest from reference TRBV5-1 and TRBJ2-2 gives the full variable domain: KAGVTQTPRYLIKTRGQQVTLSCSPISGHRSVSWYQQTPGQGLQFLFEYFSETQRNKGNFPGRFSGRQFSNSRSEMNVSTLELGDSALYLCASSLVVTGTGELFFGEGSRLTVL.

The chain couples TRBV7-9 to TRBJ2-3; 7 nucleotides align to TRBD2. This CDR3 is 13 amino acids long. V trimming: 3 bases; J trimming: 5 bases; junction bases outside the gene matches: 2. Germline V gives CDR1 SEHNR, CDR2 FQNEAQ (reference sequence). The CDR3 DNA is TGTGCCAGCAGCTTCGGGGGGAGAGATACGCAGTATTTT. This gives the protein CASSFGGRDTQYF.

The chain uses TRBV24-1 and TRBJ2-3; no reliable D call. Looked up from germline, CDR1 is KGHDR and CDR2 is SFDVKD. V dropped 5 bases and J dropped 2 bases, with 7 bases sitting between them. The length of the CDR3 is 13 residues. The CDR3 DNA follows: TGTGCCACCAGTGGTTCCGCCACAGATACGCAGTATTTT. Translation: CATSGSATDTQYF.

Many counts were recorded for this clonotype. This chain joins TRBV4-1 and TRBJ1-1; unclear D gene. The V end lost 5 bases, the J end lost 1 base, and 17 bases lay between the germline ends. The CDR3 has 16 amino acids. The V gene's germline CDR1 is MGHRA and CDR2 YSYEKL. Written as DNA, the CDR3 is TGCGCCAGCAGCTACACGGTGAAAGGAGAGAACACTGAAGCTTTCTTT. This codes for CASSYTVKGENTEAFF.

V gene TRBV24-1 combines with J gene TRBJ2-6; no reliable D call. V gave up 11 bases and J gave up 0 bases, with 16 bases separating them. The germline CDR1 and CDR2 sequences are KGHDR and SFDVKD. This CDR3 spans 16 amino acids. The CDR3 is CARIAARRSGANVLTF. DNA of the CDR3: TGTGCCAGGATCGCCGCGCGCCGCTCTGGGGCCAACGTCCTGACTTTC.

The chain recombines TRBV7-3 with TRBJ2-1; D is perhaps TRBD1 (6 bases). This CDR3 is built from 15 residues. V lost 6 bases to trimming and J lost 6 bases, with 18 bases between them. The germline CDR1 and CDR2 sequences are SGHTA and FQGTGA. CDR3 in amino acids: CASSYQGTVGNEQFF. For the CDR3, the DNA is TGTGCCAGCAGTTACCAGGGGACGGTGGGCAATGAGCAGTTCTTC. Together with reference TRBV7-3 and TRBJ2-1, the CDR3 gives the full variable domain: GAGVSQTPSNKVTEKGKYVELRCDPISGHTALYWYRQSLGQGPEFLIYFQGTGAADDSGLPNDRFFAVRPEGSVSTLKIQRTERGDSAVYLCASSYQGTVGNEQFFGPGTRLTVL.

The chain couples TRBV6-2 or TRBV6-3 to TRBJ1-1; D possibly corresponds to TRBD1 (5 bases). CDR3 length: 14 amino acids. Germline values: CDR1 MNHEY, CDR2 SVGEGT. V gave up 2 bases and J gave up 0 bases, with 7 bases separating them. The CDR3 here is CASSYTTVNTEAFF. DNA of the CDR3: TGTGCCAGCAGTTACACGACAGTGAACACTGAAGCTTTCTTT.

The chain couples TRBV7-9 to TRBJ2-7; a possible D gene is TRBD2 (5 bases). This CDR3 has 15 residues. The germline gives CDR1 SEHNR, CDR2 FQNEAQ (reference sequence). Trimming left V 1 base short and J 3 bases short, with 13 bases between. CDR3 protein: CASSLDGEGRYEQYF. CDR3 bases: TGTGCCAGCAGCTTAGATGGCGAGGGTCGCTACGAGCAGTACTTC.

This clonotype was seen a handful of times. The chain couples TRBV7-2 to TRBJ2-2, with 9 positions matching TRBD2. The trim removed 2 bases at V and 7 bases at J, leaving 8 bases unmatched. Germline assignment: CDR1 SGHTA and CDR2 FQGNSA. CDR3 length equals 16 residues. Here the CDR3 DNA reads TGTGCCAGCAGCTTAACTAGCGGGCGACCACTCGGGGAGCTGTTTTTT. Translation: CASSLTSGRPLGELFF.

This clonotype was seen ten or more times. This chain links TRBV29-1 with TRBJ1-1; the D is unclear. Germline CDR1 is SQVTM and CDR2 is ANQGSEA. V lost 7 bases and J 4 bases, leaving 10 bases between the germline ends. The CDR3 spans 11 residues. The CDR3 DNA is TGCAGCGCCCTTATCCTCACTGAAGCTTTCTTT. This sequence encodes CSALILTEAFF.

This clonotype has at least ten counts. This chain joins TRBV6-5 and TRBJ2-7; D remains ambiguous. Trimming pared 7 bases from V and 7 bases from J, leaving 11 bases between. The CDR3 loop spans 11 amino acids. Germline CDR1 and CDR2: MNHEY and SVGAGI. The CDR3 region has the DNA TGTGCCAGCACCTCGGCCGGGGAGCAGTACTTC. Amino acid sequence: CASTSAGEQYF.

This clonotype showed up just a few times. This chain joins TRBV5-6 and TRBJ2-4, with 7 bases identical to TRBD2. This CDR3 has 15 amino acids. CDR1 SGHDT and CDR2 YYEEEE come from the germline V gene. With 0 bases clipped from V and 3 bases from J, the junction kept 3 bases outside the gene matches. CDR3 in DNA: TGTGCCAGCAGCTTGGAGGGAGGGAACAAAAACATTCAGTACTTC. Its translation: CASSLEGGNKNIQYF.

This clonotype appeared a few times. V is TRBV7-2 and J is TRBJ2-3; either TRBD1 or TRBD2 may fit D (7 bases each). Germline CDR1 is SGHTA and CDR2 is FQGNSA. This CDR3 region has 16 residues. The ends were cut back, 3 bases at V and 8 bases at J, with 21 bases in the middle. The CDR3 here is CASSFGSRGGQITQYF. The CDR3 DNA is TGTGCCAGCAGCTTTGGTAGCAGGGGGGGCCAGATTACGCAGTATTTT.

This clonotype has a handful of counts. This chain links TRBV5-1 with TRBJ2-1, with D possibly being TRBD2 (5 bases). CDR1 SGHRS and CDR2 YFSETQ come from the germline V gene. V was shortened by 0 bases and J by 9 bases, with 16 bases between the two germline ends. The length of the CDR3 is 15 residues. This chain's CDR3 is CASSLASGSTGEQFF. As DNA, the CDR3 is TGCGCCAGCAGCTTGGCCTCTGGGAGCACGGGTGAGCAGTTCTTC.

This chain's CDR3 is CASVGVWGLPREQYF. The DNA for the CDR3 is TGTGCCAGCGTAGGTGTGTGGGGGCTTCCTAGAGAGCAGTACTTC. The chain employs TRBV6-2 or TRBV6-3 and TRBJ2-7; D perhaps matches TRBD1 (6 bases). V lost 8 bases to trimming and J lost 7 bases, with 24 bases between them. Germline CDR1 MNHEY, CDR2 SVGEGT. This CDR3 spans 15 amino acids.

The genes are TRBV6-2 or TRBV6-3 and TRBJ2-7, with D maybe TRBD2 (6 bases). This CDR3 is 15 amino acids long. Trimming cost V 0 bases and J 6 bases, with 15 bases left between them. Germline lookup yields CDR1 MNHEY and CDR2 SVGEGT. The CDR3 DNA follows: TGTGCCAGCAGTTACTCATTGGGGGGAGTTTCCGAGCAGTACTTC. It yields the protein CASSYSLGGVSEQYF.

J is TRBJ2-3 and V is TRBV5-6, with D possibly being TRBD2 (6 bases). Germline CDR1 reads SGHDT; CDR2 reads YYEEEE. V was shortened by 6 bases and J by 5 bases, with 19 bases between the two germline ends. This CDR3 has 15 residues. CDR3 nucleotide sequence: TGTGCCAGCACCTCGGGACTCGGTGGTGTAGATACGCAGTATTTT. It specifies CASTSGLGGVDTQYF.

This clonotype was found a few times. The chain couples TRBV2 to TRBJ1-6; D perhaps matches TRBD1 (5 bases). V was pared by 2 bases and J by 9 bases, with 14 bases between. Germline loops: CDR1 SNHLY, CDR2 FYNNEI. The CDR3 has 15 residues. CDR3 sequence reads: CASSEFAPGGSPLHF. DNA of the CDR3: TGTGCCAGCAGTGAATTTGCCCCCGGGGGTTCACCCCTCCACTTT.

The chain is built from TRBV7-8 and TRBJ1-5; no definite D call. Germline V gene data show CDR1 as SGHVS and CDR2 as FQNEAQ. This CDR3 comprises 14 residues. V shed 1 base and J shed 2 bases, with 6 bases lying between them. DNA for the CDR3: TGTGCCAGCAGCTTAGACAGTCGCAATCAGCCCCAGCATTTT. It encodes CASSLDSRNQPQHF. Drawing the rest from reference TRBV7-8 and TRBJ1-5, the complete variable domain is GAGVSQSPRYKVAKRGQDVALRCDPISGHVSLFWYQQALGQGPEFLTYFQNEAQLDKSGLPSDRFFAERPEGSVSTLKIQRTQQEDSAVYLCASSLDSRNQPQHFGDGTRLSIL.